This T cell receptor (beta chain) was recovered during a study of shared clonotypes between healthy human individuals. Across the whole study: A donor's plate count was three for CD4 naive and three for CD4 memory; CD8 naive had two and CD8 memory one. General observations from the study: Clonotypes which were not shared had lower generation probabilities than clonotypes that all four donors shared. With a few donors compared, 4.5% to 6.5% of naive CD4 clonotypes were shared.

In the case of this clone: Its antigen is unidentified.

Each cell subset's genomic DNA was divided evenly among several immunoSEQ plates. Profiled with immunoSEQ multiplex PCR; TCRdb holds only in-frame clones, not every one. The sample records approximately 180,000 clones, roughly 91% being singletons. Germline CDR1 SGHDN, CDR2 FVKESK. This CDR3 contains 15 residues. The genes are TRBV14 and TRBJ2-5; D not certain. Matching the DNA end better, TRBJ2-7 makes the J call doubtful. The sequence was obtained from a woman aged 25 to 39 in good health. The sample comprised naive CD4+ T cells sorted from blood. Subset indicated: CD45RA+ positively selected. The CDR3 region has the DNA TGTGCCAGCAGCCAAGGTCACTCCCCCGCCTACGAGCAGTACTTC. This codes for CASSQGHSPAYEQYF.